The 23 T cell receptor beta chains below were found in one sample sequenced in a study of T-cell memory formation after mild COVID-19. TCRdb re-derived calls from the 5' RACE reads in MiXCR, one entry per CDR3 protein. The data contain more than 45,000 distinct CDR3 sequences, approximately 9% of them singletons. The sequencing input was PBMCs or a T cell subset sorted from them (not recorded which). Receptor source: an adult woman who had mild COVID-19 (a few samples of this study predate the infection). Cell type and time point are not known.

This clonotype turned up a few times. The chain joins TRBV11-2 to TRBJ1-1; D not certain. Trimming removed 2 bases from V and 1 base from J, with 5 bases in between. There are 13 residues in the CDR3. Germline CDR1 and CDR2: SGHAT and FQNNGV. The CDR3 coding sequence is TGTGCCAGCAGCTTAATAAGGAACACTGAAGCTTTCTTT. It encodes CASSLIRNTEAFF.

This clonotype was seen ten or more times. V usage is TRBV7-3 and J usage is TRBJ1-1; TRBD1 aligns across 9 bases. Trimming at V came to 5 bases and at J to 6 bases, leaving 7 bases not matched to a gene. There are 14 residues in the CDR3. CDR1 is SGHTA, CDR2 FQGTGA, per germline. CDR3 coding DNA: TGTGCCAGCAGCATGGGGACAGGGAGACCTGAAGCTTTCTTT. Its translation: CASSMGTGRPEAFF.

This clonotype was counted ten times or more. The chain combines TRBV7-8 with TRBJ2-2, with D perhaps matching TRBD1 (5 bases). Germline-derived CDR1 and CDR2 are SGHVS and FQNEAQ. V was cut by 7 bases and J by 6 bases, with 9 bases left in between. CDR3 length: 12 amino acids. The CDR3 DNA is TGTGCCAGCAACACAGGCCCCGGGGAGCTGTTTTTT. The encoded protein is CASNTGPGELFF.

V usage is TRBV5-4 and J usage is TRBJ2-6; TRBD2 is a possible D gene (5 bases). CDR3 size: 16 residues. CDR1 SGHNT and CDR2 YYREEE come from the germline V gene (reference sequence). V gave up 4 bases and J gave up 2 bases, with 13 bases separating them. CDR3 nucleotides: TGTGCCAGCAGCGGTTTCGGGATGCCTGGGGCCAACGTCCTGACTTTC. As protein: CASSGFGMPGANVLTF.

This clonotype was observed many times. The V call is TRBV7-9, the J call TRBJ2-1; D gene uncertain. The CDR3 is 14 residues long. The germline gives CDR1 SEHNR, CDR2 FQNEAQ (reference sequence). Between the trimmed V and J ends, which lost 5 bases and 3 bases, there was a span of 11 bases. The CDR3 sequence is CASSAPIGYNEQFF. The CDR3, as DNA: TGTGCCAGCAGCGCCCCAATCGGCTACAATGAGCAGTTCTTC.

This clonotype was detected many times. V usage is TRBV20-1 and J usage is TRBJ2-7; no clear D. V lost 0 bases and J 3 bases, leaving 12 bases between the germline ends. The CDR3 has 14 amino acids. The V gene's germline CDR1 is DFQATT and CDR2 SNEGSKA (reference sequence). In DNA form, the CDR3 reads TGCAGTGCTAGAGATACCAAAGAATACTACGAGCAGTACTTC. This translates into CSARDTKEYYEQYF.

This clonotype has more than one count but fewer than ten. The chain couples TRBV24-1 to TRBJ1-5; tentatively, D is TRBD1 (5 bases). Trimming took off 4 bases at V and 3 bases at J, with 12 bases between the two ends. The CDR3 has 15 residues. Germline assignment: CDR1 KGHDR and CDR2 SFDVKD. The CDR3 loop is CATSDGTDSNQPQHF. The CDR3 coding sequence is TGTGCCACCAGTGACGGGACGGATTCCAATCAGCCCCAGCATTTT.

The chain recombines TRBV7-7 with TRBJ2-7, with 11 bases aligning to TRBD1. The CDR3 consists of 15 residues. Unmatched junction bases numbered 4, after V lost 3 bases and J lost 3 bases. The germline V gene has CDR1 SSHAT and CDR2 FNYEAQ (reference sequence). DNA for the CDR3: TGTGCCAGCAGCTTCGGACAGGGGGCTATCTACGAGCAGTACTTC. This sequence encodes CASSFGQGAIYEQYF.

This clonotype came up a few times. V is TRBV5-1 and J is TRBJ2-5; D ambiguous. Trimming shortened V by 4 bases and J by 0 bases, and 7 bases separated the two germline ends. Germline loops: CDR1 SGHRS, CDR2 YFSETQ. This CDR3 comprises 13 residues. The CDR3 DNA sequence: TGCGCCAGCAGCACGTTTGACCAAGAGACCCAGTACTTC. The encoded protein is CASSTFDQETQYF.

This clonotype was seen ten or more times. This chain connects TRBV6-5 to TRBJ2-1; tentatively, D is TRBD1 or TRBD2 (7 bases each). The CDR3 spans 16 residues. From germline, CDR1 is MNHEY and CDR2 SVGAGI. The V and J ends lost 5 bases and 9 bases respectively, with 23 bases between them. CDR3 in amino acids: CASSPGLGGGNREQFF. CDR3 in DNA: TGTGCCAGCAGTCCAGGACTAGGAGGGGGCAATCGTGAGCAGTTCTTC.

This clonotype was counted only a few times. The CDR3 sequence: CASSLDPAGKYEQYF. CDR3 bases: TGCGCCAGCAGCTTGGATCCAGCGGGGAAGTACGAGCAGTACTTC. This chain joins TRBV5-1 and TRBJ2-7; TRBD2 aligns across 7 bases. V trimming: 0 bases; J trimming: 4 bases; junction bases outside the gene matches: 7. The CDR3 contains 15 residues. Germline V gene data show CDR1 as SGHRS and CDR2 as YFSETQ. Full variable domain (rest looked up from reference TRBV5-1 and TRBJ2-7): KAGVTQTPRYLIKTRGQQVTLSCSPISGHRSVSWYQQTPGQGLQFLFEYFSETQRNKGNFPGRFSGRQFSNSRSEMNVSTLELGDSALYLCASSLDPAGKYEQYFGPGTRLTVT.

This clonotype appeared many times. The V gene is TRBV7-8, the J gene TRBJ2-7; 9 bases map to TRBD1. V shed 4 bases, J shed 3 bases, and the junction held 7 bases outside the gene matches. In germline, CDR1 is SGHVS, CDR2 FQNEAQ. This CDR3 has 15 residues. The DNA for the CDR3 is TGTGCCAGCAGCTCCGGGACAGGGAGACGCTACGAGCAGTACTTC. It yields the protein CASSSGTGRRYEQYF.

This sequence joins TRBV6-6 and TRBJ1-5, with TRBD1 matching over 9 bases. Looked up from germline, CDR1 is MNHNY and CDR2 is SVGAGI (reference sequence). Trimming took 2 bases from V and 5 from J; bases not matched to a gene: 4. CDR3 length: 15 amino acids. CDR3 sequence reads: CASSYATGGYQPQHF. The CDR3 coding sequence is TGTGCCAGCAGTTACGCGACAGGGGGATATCAGCCCCAGCATTTT.

The V gene is TRBV6-2 or TRBV6-3, the J gene TRBJ1-6; TRBD1 might be the D (5 bases). Germline CDR1 is MNHEY and CDR2 is SVGEGT. The CDR3 consists of 14 residues. V lost 4 bases and J lost 9, with 13 bases in between. CDR3 sequence reads: CASSWNRLTSPLHF. The CDR3 DNA follows: TGTGCCAGCAGTTGGAACAGGCTTACTTCACCCCTCCACTTT.

This clonotype was picked up a small number of times. CDR3: CASSQFQGTLNTIYF. The CDR3 nucleotides read TGCGCCAGCAGCCAATTTCAGGGGACGCTCAACACCATATATTTT. The gene calls are TRBV4-3 and TRBJ1-3; D is possibly TRBD1 (6 bases). The CDR3 sequence is 15 residues long. Germline lookup yields CDR1 LGHNA and CDR2 YSLEER. V was shortened by 2 bases and J by 7 bases, with 15 bases between the two germline ends.

The chain recombines TRBV7-3 with TRBJ2-2; tentatively, D is TRBD1 (6 bases). The V end was cut by 0 bases, the J end by 1 base, with 12 bases between. The CDR3 runs 17 residues. Germline CDR1 SGHTA, CDR2 FQGTGA. In nucleotides, the CDR3 is TGTGCCAGCAGCTTAACCTCGACAGGCTTGAACACCGGGGAGCTGTTTTTT. Encoded protein: CASSLTSTGLNTGELFF.

J is TRBJ2-3 and V is TRBV6-2 or TRBV6-3; TRBD2 is a possible D gene (6 bases). The CDR3 has 13 residues. V was trimmed by 6 bases and J by 6 bases, leaving 13 bases between them. The V gene's germline CDR1 is MNHEY and CDR2 SVGEGT. CDR3 in DNA: TGTGCCAGCAGACTCCGCGGAGGGGATACGCAGTATTTT. Protein product: CASRLRGGDTQYF.

The genes are TRBV10-3 and TRBJ1-2; 7 positions match TRBD1. Per germline, CDR1 ENHRY and CDR2 SYGVKD. This CDR3 is 14 amino acids long. V shed 5 bases and J 0 bases; nucleotides not matched to a gene: 3. CDR3 loop: CAISRDSTNYGYTF. CDR3 nucleotides: TGTGCCATCAGTAGGGACAGCACTAACTATGGCTACACCTTC.

This clonotype was seen a handful of times. The CDR3 DNA follows: TGTGCCACAGGAATGGGTGGGAGCCAAGAGACCCAGTACTTC. As protein: CATGMGGSQETQYF. The chain links TRBV24-1 to TRBJ2-5; tentative D call: TRBD2 (5 bases). V dropped 10 bases and J dropped 1 base, with 15 bases sitting between them. The CDR3 consists of 14 residues. CDR1 and CDR2 (germline): KGHDR, SFDVKD.

V usage is TRBV23-1 and J usage is TRBJ2-6, with unresolved D. TRBV23-1 is flagged as an ORF with uncertain function. The CDR3 sequence is 15 residues long. V dropped 3 bases and J dropped 4 bases, with 10 bases sitting between them. The CDR3 sequence: CASSHHKSGANVLTF. DNA for the CDR3: TGCGCCAGCAGTCATCACAAGAGCGGGGCCAACGTCCTGACTTTC.

The J gene is TRBJ2-2, the V gene TRBV6-4; D could derive from TRBD1 or TRBD2 (5 bases each). CDR3 length: 15 amino acids. Germline values: CDR1 MRHNA, CDR2 SNTAGT. V lost 3 bases to trimming and J lost 4 bases, with 12 bases between them. CDR3 loop: CASSEEGESTGELFF. In nucleotides, the CDR3 is TGTGCCAGCAGTGAAGAAGGGGAGAGCACCGGGGAGCTGTTTTTT.

This clonotype was detected ten times or more. CDR3 protein: CASSLARDRGRLDYGYTF. As DNA, the CDR3 is TGTGCCAGCAGCTTGGCCCGGGACAGGGGGCGCCTAGACTATGGCTACACCTTC. The chain joins TRBV5-6 to TRBJ1-2, with 12 positions matching TRBD1. V was clipped by 0 bases and J by 3 bases; unmatched bases: 9. Germline loops: CDR1 SGHDT, CDR2 YYEEEE. This CDR3 is built from 18 residues.

This clonotype turned up a few times. The V call is TRBV7-8, the J call TRBJ2-5; TRBD1 agrees at 10 bases. Looked up from germline, CDR1 is SGHVS and CDR2 is FQNEAQ. Trimming removed 5 bases from V and 6 bases from J; junction bases left unmatched: 9. The length of the CDR3 is 15 residues. The CDR3 bases are TGTGCCAGCAGCGGGTTGACAGGGGGCATCAAGACCCAGTACTTC. Protein: CASSGLTGGIKTQYF.